A single sample is the source of the 13 T cell receptor beta chains below, sequenced in a study of blood T cell repertoires in COVID-19. Assay: immunoSEQ multiplex PCR; the TCRdb copy retains only in-frame clones and omits some. This sample has about 180,000 clones, with around 85% found just once. The sample consisted of PBMCs or T cells enriched from blood (not recorded which). Receptors were obtained from a man in his forties or fifties who had recovered from COVID-19.

As regards this clone: At one boundary the junction diverges from the germline segment, which might be a read error. The rearrangement joins TRBV7-7 to TRBJ2-7; TRBD1 is a possible D gene (5 bases). Per the germline V gene, CDR1 is SSHAT and CDR2 is FNYEAQ (reference sequence). The CDR3 has 14 amino acids. This chain's CDR3 is CASSLDSRVYEQYF. The CDR3 nucleotides read TGTGCTAGCAGCTTAGATTCCAGGGTCTACGAGCAGTACTTC.

The chain links TRBV19 to TRBJ1-4, with a weak D call TRBD1 (5 bases). CDR3 length: 15 residues. Germline assignment: CDR1 LNHDA and CDR2 SQIVND (reference sequence). V was cut by 4 bases and J by 3 bases, with 12 bases left in between. CDR3 loop: CASSRRGRANEKLFF. The CDR3, as DNA: TGTGCCAGTAGTAGGCGGGGGAGAGCTAATGAAAAACTGTTTTTT.

The J gene is TRBJ1-6, the V gene TRBV12-5; 7 bases agree with TRBD1. V gave up 6 bases and J gave up 6 bases; unmatched junction bases: 5. Germline CDR1 and CDR2: LGHNT and FRNRAP. The CDR3 contains 14 residues. The CDR3 sequence: CASGRDSPNSPLHF. The CDR3 DNA follows: TGTGCTAGTGGACGGGACAGCCCTAATTCACCCCTCCACTTT.

The chain recombines TRBV30 with TRBJ1-2, with 8 bases that match TRBD1. The CDR3 spans 13 residues. The germline V gene encodes CDR1 GTSNPN and CDR2 SVGIG (reference sequence). J lost 5 bases, V lost 2 bases, and 4 bases had no gene match. CDR3 in DNA: TGTGCCTGGAGTCTAGGACAGGGATATGGCTACACCTTC. Residues: CAWSLGQGYGYTF.

The chain combines TRBV6-5 with TRBJ2-2; 8 bases fit TRBD1. Unmatched junction bases numbered 7, after V lost 6 bases and J lost 7 bases. In germline, CDR1 is MNHEY, CDR2 SVGAGI. The CDR3 has 14 residues. The CDR3 is CASSPTGAGGELFF. The DNA of the CDR3 is TGTGCCAGCAGCCCGACAGGGGCGGGCGGGGAGCTGTTTTTT.

The table lists this clone with a count of one. The V call is TRBV18, the J call TRBJ1-4; the D gene is possibly TRBD1 (6 bases). CDR1 and CDR2 (germline): KGHSH, LQKENI. Trimming shortened V by 5 bases and J by 8 bases, and 12 bases separated the two germline ends. The length of the CDR3 is 13 residues. This CDR3 reads CASSETGKEKLFF. CDR3 sequence (DNA): TGTGCCAGCTCAGAAACAGGGAAAGAAAAACTGTTTTTT.

CDR3 DNA sequence: TGTGCCAGCCAGGAAGGGGGCGCCAATGGCTACACCTTC. Translated, it gives CASQEGGANGYTF. V and J are TRBV2 and TRBJ1-2; 7 nucleotides match TRBD1. Germline CDR1 SNHLY, CDR2 FYNNEI. The CDR3 totals 13 residues. V dropped 8 bases and J dropped 6; count of bases not matched to a gene: 9.

V gene TRBV30 combines with J gene TRBJ2-1, with 7 nucleotides matching TRBD1. The germline V gene has CDR1 GTSNPN and CDR2 SVGIG (reference sequence). The CDR3 spans 14 residues. V was clipped by 2 bases and J by 2 bases; unmatched bases: 3. The CDR3 loop reads CAWSRGGTYNEQFF. The CDR3 DNA follows: TGTGCCTGGAGTAGAGGGGGCACCTACAATGAGCAGTTCTTC. Based on the CDR3 plus reference TRBV30 and TRBJ2-1, the full variable domain is SQTIHQWPATLVQPVGSPLSLECTVEGTSNPNLYWYRQAAGRGLQLLFYSVGIGQISSEVPQNLSASRPQDRQFILSSKKLLLSDSGFYLCAWSRGGTYNEQFFGPGTRLTVL.

This clone was detected only once. The chain links TRBV2 to TRBJ1-2; D unclear. Per the germline V gene, CDR1 is SNHLY and CDR2 is FYNNEI. Trimming pared 3 bases from V and 4 bases from J, leaving 12 bases between. The CDR3 covers 14 residues. Here the CDR3 reads CASSDSPVSYGYTF. The CDR3 DNA follows: TGTGCCAGCAGTGATTCACCGGTGAGCTATGGCTACACCTTC.

V usage is TRBV18 and J usage is TRBJ2-1; TRBD1 is a possible D gene (5 bases). Trimming cost V 0 bases and J 6 bases, with 6 bases left between them. The CDR3 extends over 13 amino acids. CDR1 and CDR2 (germline): KGHSH, LQKENI. CDR3 in amino acids: CASSPPGVNEQFF. The CDR3 DNA is TGTGCCAGCTCACCACCAGGGGTCAATGAGCAGTTCTTC.

V is TRBV3-1 (or the pseudogene TRBV3-2) and J is TRBJ2-5; 8 positions match TRBD2. The V gene's germline CDR1 is LGHDT and CDR2 YNNKEL (reference sequence). V shed 1 base and J 1 base; nucleotides not matched to a gene: 5. This CDR3 has 16 residues. The CDR3 reads CASSQVSGSPQETQYF. Here the CDR3 DNA reads TGTGCCAGCAGCCAAGTGAGCGGGAGCCCCCAAGAGACCCAGTACTTC.

V gene TRBV4-2 combines with J gene TRBJ1-4; D is ambiguous. The germline V and J ends were trimmed by 4 bases and 0 bases, with 12 bases remaining between them. In germline, CDR1 is LGHNA, CDR2 YNFKEQ. The CDR3 runs to 16 residues. The CDR3 nucleotides are TGTGCCAGCAGCCCTGAATATTCAGCAACTAATGAAAAACTGTTTTTT. As protein: CASSPEYSATNEKLFF.

V and J are TRBV18 and TRBJ2-7; 12 bases map to TRBD2. The CDR3 is 17 amino acids. With 4 bases clipped from V and 3 bases from J, the junction kept 10 bases outside the gene matches. CDR1 is KGHSH, CDR2 LQKENI, per germline. This chain's CDR3 is CASSQGLAGISGYEQYF. In DNA, the CDR3 is TGTGCCAGCTCACAGGGACTAGCGGGCATCTCGGGCTACGAGCAGTACTTC.